Presented here are 21 T cell receptor beta chains from one specimen sequenced in a study of T cell changes during pregnancy in multiple sclerosis. Clones were sequenced by immunoSEQ multiplex PCR, and TCRdb holds only the in-frame ones, with some missing. This sample has around 70,000 clones; around 90% occur once, and the top ten carry over 3.5%. This sample comprised peripheral blood, obtained after pregnancy. These TCRs come from a female donor in good health, enrolled as a control in a pregnancy study.

This chain uses TRBV30 with TRBJ1-6, with D possibly being TRBD1 (6 bases). Germline V gene data show CDR1 as GTSNPN and CDR2 as SVGIG (reference sequence). The V end was cut by 2 bases, the J end by 7 bases, with 12 bases between. The length of the CDR3 is 14 residues. CDR3 DNA: TGTGCCTGGAGTAGTCAGCAGGGGAATTCACCCCTCCACTTT. Its protein product is CAWSSQQGNSPLHF.

This clone was seen more than once but under ten times. The rearrangement uses TRBV11-3 and TRBJ2-7; D is uncertain. The germline V gene has CDR1 SGHNT and CDR2 YENEEA. Between the trimmed V and J ends, which lost 0 bases and 6 bases, there was a span of 6 bases. This CDR3 is 12 amino acids long. CDR3 amino acids: CASSLDRGEQYF. The CDR3 coding sequence is TGTGCCAGCAGCTTAGATCGAGGCGAGCAGTACTTC.

The chain employs TRBV28 and TRBJ2-7; 8 bases match TRBD1. The germline V gene has CDR1 MDHEN and CDR2 SYDVKM. The CDR3 has 16 amino acids. The ends lost 6 bases at V and 1 base at J; junction bases unmatched: 11. For the CDR3, the DNA is TGTGCCAGCAGCTCCCCTGGCGGGACAGGATCCTACGAGCAGTACTTC. It yields the protein CASSSPGGTGSYEQYF.

V and J are TRBV7-3 and TRBJ1-1; D call uncertain. CDR1 and CDR2 from the germline V gene are SGHTA and FQGTGA. V was shortened by 2 bases and J by 4 bases, with 8 bases between the two germline ends. The CDR3 sequence is 13 residues long. The chain's CDR3 is CASSLQEATEAFF. As DNA, the CDR3 is TGTGCCAGCAGCTTACAAGAGGCCACTGAAGCTTTCTTT.

CDR3 amino acids: CASSLEGENTEAFF. The DNA of the CDR3 is TGTGCCAGCAGCTTAGAAGGGGAGAACACTGAAGCTTTCTTT. The rearrangement uses TRBV11-3 and TRBJ1-1; D may be TRBD1 (5 bases). The CDR3 runs to 14 residues. Germline values: CDR1 SGHNT, CDR2 YENEEA. The germline V and J ends were trimmed by 0 bases and 1 base, with 6 bases remaining between them.

The rearrangement joins TRBV5-1 to TRBJ2-5, with 12 bases that match TRBD2. Germline V gene data show CDR1 as SGHRS and CDR2 as YFSETQ. V lost 1 base to trimming and J lost 4 bases; unmatched junction nucleotides: 2. CDR3 size: 15 residues. CDR3 in amino acids: CASSLTLAGGETQYF. CDR3 bases: TGCGCCAGCAGCTTGACACTAGCGGGAGGAGAGACCCAGTACTTC.

This chain connects TRBV7-2 to TRBJ1-5; possibly TRBD1 for D (5 bases). CDR1 and CDR2 from the germline V gene are SGHTA and FQGNSA. V was cut by 4 bases and J by 8 bases, with 18 bases left in between. This CDR3 spans 15 amino acids. The CDR3, as DNA: TGTGCCAGCAGCTCGGGTTCAGGGAACTCGGAGCCCCAGCATTTT. Its translation is CASSSGSGNSEPQHF.

The gene calls are TRBV14 and TRBJ2-5, with TRBD2 matching over 7 bases. CDR3 length: 17 amino acids. V was pared by 11 bases and J by 1 base, with 19 bases of the junction left unmatched. Germline V gene lookup returns CDR1 SGHDN and CDR2 FVKESK. The CDR3 loop reads CACGATFQTSVQETQYF. The CDR3 DNA is TGTGCCTGCGGCGCAACTTTCCAAACTAGCGTCCAAGAGACCCAGTACTTC.

CDR3 nucleotide sequence: TGTGCCAGCAGCACTAGACAGGGAGTGGATACGCAGTATTTT. Protein sequence: CASSTRQGVDTQYF. J is TRBJ2-3 and V is TRBV11-3; TRBD1 matches 7 bases. The CDR3 is made up of 14 amino acids. Germline values: CDR1 SGHNT, CDR2 YENEEA. The V and J ends lost 5 bases and 6 bases, in that order; junction bases with no gene match: 8.

CDR3 protein: CATEPGQGYGYTF. DNA for the CDR3: TGTGCCACCGAACCGGGACAGGGTTATGGCTACACCTTC. V and J are TRBV19 and TRBJ1-2; 9 positions agree with TRBD1. Germline V gene lookup returns CDR1 LNHDA and CDR2 SQIVND (reference sequence). V was clipped by 10 bases and J by 5 bases; unmatched bases: 8. The CDR3 has 13 amino acids.

The V gene is TRBV7-2, the J gene TRBJ2-7, with TRBD2 identical over 9 bases. Germline trimming cut 1 base from V and 12 bases from J; bases unmatched to any gene: 16. Germline assignment: CDR1 SGHTA and CDR2 FQGNSA. The CDR3 spans 16 residues. CDR3 sequence: CASSLGTSGFDVVRYF. The CDR3, as DNA: TGTGCCAGCAGCTTAGGTACTAGCGGGTTCGACGTGGTCCGGTACTTC.

The J gene is TRBJ2-7, the V gene TRBV7-9, with 7 bases identical to TRBD1. J was trimmed by 1 base and V by 1 base; bases with no gene match: 4. The germline V gene encodes CDR1 SEHNR and CDR2 FQNEAQ (reference sequence). This CDR3 spans 15 amino acids. The CDR3 spells CASSLGQGQSYEQYF. CDR3 sequence (DNA): TGTGCCAGCAGCTTAGGACAGGGACAATCCTACGAGCAGTACTTC.

This sequence joins TRBV7-2 and TRBJ2-3; 10 bases line up with TRBD2. V gave up 1 base and J gave up 4 bases; unmatched junction bases: 8. From germline, CDR1 is SGHTA and CDR2 FQGNSA. CDR3 size: 17 residues. CDR3 protein: CASSLGLAGDGPDTQYF. Written as DNA, the CDR3 is TGTGCCAGCAGCTTAGGGCTAGCGGGAGATGGCCCAGATACGCAGTATTTT.

The chain employs TRBV4-1 and TRBJ1-2, with 11 positions matching TRBD1. J gave up 7 bases and V 3 bases, and 13 bases lay outside the gene matches. CDR3 length: 17 residues. Germline CDR1 is MGHRA and CDR2 is YSYEKL. The DNA of the CDR3 is TGCGCCAGCAGCCACCAGCTTCGGGACAGGGGGACCTCTGGCTACACCTTC. It encodes CASSHQLRDRGTSGYTF.

The rearrangement joins TRBV6-5 to TRBJ1-3, with TRBD1 matching over 7 bases. The CDR3 has 14 residues. CDR1 is MNHEY and CDR2 is SVGAGI in the germline V gene. Unmatched junction bases numbered 1, after V lost 2 bases and J lost 3 bases. The CDR3 DNA sequence: TGTGCCAGCAGTTACGACAGGGTTGGAAACACCATATATTTT. It translates to CASSYDRVGNTIYF.

The rearrangement links TRBV19 to TRBJ1-2; a possible D gene is TRBD1 (5 bases). CDR1 and CDR2 from the germline V gene are LNHDA and SQIVND (reference sequence). V was cut by 4 bases and J by 7 bases, with 16 bases left in between. This CDR3 has 14 amino acids. The CDR3 sequence: CASSTYGGESGYTF. CDR3 in DNA: TGTGCCAGTAGTACCTACGGGGGGGAGAGTGGCTACACCTTC.

The J gene is TRBJ1-4, the V gene TRBV6-5; D is ambiguous. The CDR3 is made up of 14 amino acids. The V gene lost 6 bases and the J gene lost 7 bases, with 15 bases spanning the gap. Looked up from germline, CDR1 is MNHEY and CDR2 is SVGAGI. The chain's CDR3 is CASSQRIPGEKLFF. CDR3 sequence (DNA): TGTGCCAGCAGCCAGAGGATCCCCGGTGAAAAACTGTTTTTT.

The sample holds a few counts of this clone. The chain links TRBV6-4 to TRBJ1-1, with 9 positions matching TRBD1. The CDR3 has 14 residues. Germline V gene data show CDR1 as MRHNA and CDR2 as SNTAGT. Trimming removed 10 bases from V and 1 base from J; junction bases left unmatched: 7. The CDR3 spells CATRKGQGNTEAFF. DNA of the CDR3: TGTGCCACCCGGAAGGGACAGGGGAACACTGAAGCTTTCTTT.

This clone was seen a single time. The chain joins TRBV4-1 to TRBJ1-5; D not resolved. CDR3 size: 15 residues. The germline V gene encodes CDR1 MGHRA and CDR2 YSYEKL. Trimming took off 0 bases at V and 0 bases at J, with 6 bases between the two ends. The CDR3, as DNA: TGCGCCAGCAGCCAAGAGGCAATTAGCAATCAGCCCCAGCATTTT. It encodes CASSQEAISNQPQHF.

The chain has TRBV13 and TRBJ2-7, with D possibly being TRBD1 (6 bases). This CDR3 region has 14 residues. V gave up 0 bases and J gave up 0 bases, with 6 bases separating them. Germline CDR1 reads PRHDT; CDR2 reads FYEKMQ (reference sequence). CDR3 bases: TGTGCCAGCAGCTTAGGGGACAGCTCCTACGAGCAGTACTTC. This translates into CASSLGDSSYEQYF.

The rearrangement uses TRBV6-1 and TRBJ2-5; D is uncertain. V dropped 5 bases and J dropped 0 bases, with 10 bases sitting between them. In germline, CDR1 is MNHNS, CDR2 SASEGT. The CDR3 has 14 amino acids. Here the CDR3 DNA reads TGTGCCAGCAGTCTCTATCGATACCAAGAGACCCAGTACTTC. It codes for CASSLYRYQETQYF.